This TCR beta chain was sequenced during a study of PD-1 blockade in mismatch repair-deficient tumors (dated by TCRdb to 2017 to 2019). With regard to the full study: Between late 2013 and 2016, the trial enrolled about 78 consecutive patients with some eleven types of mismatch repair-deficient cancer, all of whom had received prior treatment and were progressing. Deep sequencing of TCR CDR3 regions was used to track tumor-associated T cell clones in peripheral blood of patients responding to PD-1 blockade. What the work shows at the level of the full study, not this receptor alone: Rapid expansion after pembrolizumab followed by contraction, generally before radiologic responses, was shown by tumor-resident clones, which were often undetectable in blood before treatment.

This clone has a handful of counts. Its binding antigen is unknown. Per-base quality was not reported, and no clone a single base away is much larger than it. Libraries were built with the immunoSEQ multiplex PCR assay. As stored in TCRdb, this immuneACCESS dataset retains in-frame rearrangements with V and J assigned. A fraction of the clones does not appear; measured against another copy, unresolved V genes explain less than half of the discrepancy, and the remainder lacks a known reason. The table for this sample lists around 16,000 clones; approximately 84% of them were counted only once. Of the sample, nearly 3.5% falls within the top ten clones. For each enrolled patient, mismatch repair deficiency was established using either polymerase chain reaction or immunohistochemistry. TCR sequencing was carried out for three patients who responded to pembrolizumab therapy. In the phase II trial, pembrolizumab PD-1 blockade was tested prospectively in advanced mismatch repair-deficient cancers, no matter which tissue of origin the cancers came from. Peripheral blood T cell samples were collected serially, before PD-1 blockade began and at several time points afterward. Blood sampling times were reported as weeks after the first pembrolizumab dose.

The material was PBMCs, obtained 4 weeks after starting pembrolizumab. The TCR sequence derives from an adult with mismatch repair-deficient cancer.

The CDR3 has the sequence CASSGYSEQYF. The DNA sequence reads TGTGCCAGCAGTGGATACAGCGAGCAGTACTTC. The rearrangement combines TRBV25-1 with TRBJ2-7; the D gene cannot be named for sure. The germline ends are 7 bases apart after V is trimmed by 4 bases and J by 6 bases. From the cysteine through the phenylalanine, the CDR3 covers 11 amino acids. Left in the record is the CDR3 DNA by itself, 33 bases read in frame from the first base. Looking up the germline V gene yields CDR1 MGHDK and CDR2 SYGVNS.